This TCR beta chain was captured in a study of cytomegalovirus exposure and HLA in healthy donors. Study-level results: In vitro, a few CMV-associated chains proved specific for CMV antigens.

V lost 3 bases and J 2 bases, leaving 13 bases between the germline ends. The CDR3 contains 15 residues. CDR1 and CDR2 from the germline V gene are SGHVS and FQNEAQ. On this clone: Antigen specificity is unknown.

The primer mix had 60 Vbeta and 13 Jbeta primers. TCRdb's copy holds only in-frame clones and misses some; the assay was immunoSEQ multiplex PCR. The sample holds some 150,000 clones, about 74% seen once. The V call is TRBV7-8, the J call TRBJ2-5; D is perhaps TRBD2 (6 bases). Sequenced input: PBMCs. This TCR was recovered from a man aged 18 to 29 in good health and CMV-seropositive. The CDR3, as DNA: TGTGCCAGCAGCTTCCGTCGGGGGATGCAAGAGACCCAGTACTTC. Its translation: CASSFRRGMQETQYF.